This T cell receptor beta chain was profiled in a study of cytomegalovirus exposure and HLA in healthy donors. Study-level findings and limits: Follow-up analysis later connected one missense variant in DCLRE1C with trimming of TCR beta V- and J-genes. Earlier findings revealed that most TCR beta V segments proved productive either about 87% or about 30% of the time. CMV antigen specificity of a few CMV-associated chains was confirmed in vitro.

As regards this clone: Its antigen is as yet unknown.

In the PCR, 60 Vbeta and 13 Jbeta primers were used. Clones were read by immunoSEQ multiplex PCR, and TCRdb kept only the in-frame ones, dropping some. The table shows approximately 170,000 clones, with 65% to 85% occurring only once. The TCR sequence derives from a male donor in good health and CMV-seronegative. Sequenced sample: PBMCs.

The DNA of the CDR3 is TGCGCCAGCAGCCTCAGGGGCAGGCGAGATGAAAAACTGTTTTTT. Translation: CASSLRGRRDEKLFF. V gene TRBV5-1 combines with J gene TRBJ1-4, with D possibly TRBD1 on 6 matching bases. Germline V gene data show CDR1 as SGHRS and CDR2 as YFSETQ. This CDR3 is built from 15 residues. V was pared by 4 bases and J by 6 bases, with 16 bases between.